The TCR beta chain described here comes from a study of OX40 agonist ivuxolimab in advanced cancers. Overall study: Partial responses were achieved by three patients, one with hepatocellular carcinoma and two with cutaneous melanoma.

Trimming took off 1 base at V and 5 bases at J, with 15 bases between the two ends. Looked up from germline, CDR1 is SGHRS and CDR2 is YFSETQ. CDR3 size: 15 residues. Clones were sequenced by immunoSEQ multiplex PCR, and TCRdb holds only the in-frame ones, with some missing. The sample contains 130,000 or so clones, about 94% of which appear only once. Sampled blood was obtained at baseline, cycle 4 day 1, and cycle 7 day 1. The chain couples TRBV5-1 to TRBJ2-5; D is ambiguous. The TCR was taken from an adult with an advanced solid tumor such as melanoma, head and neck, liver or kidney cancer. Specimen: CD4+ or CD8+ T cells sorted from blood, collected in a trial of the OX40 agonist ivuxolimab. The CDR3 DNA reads TGCGCCAGCAGCTTGACTCCTGGGGAAGGGGAGACCCAGTACTTC. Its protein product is CASSLTPGEGETQYF.